The rows below give T cell receptor beta chains drawn from one sample of a study of blood T cell repertoires in COVID-19. Some clones are missing from TCRdb's copy, which holds only in-frame ones; the method was immunoSEQ multiplex PCR. Of about 150,000 clones in the sample, over 80% were seen once. Sequencing was carried out using peripheral blood. These TCRs come from an elderly woman with COVID-19, enrolled during active disease. The CDR3 runs from the conserved cysteine through the conserved F or W. The order of the fields is clone size, D gene, J gene, V gene, CDR3 length, CDR3 DNA, CDR3 protein. A D gene is named only where the DNA matches it firmly. Part of the rows lack a size; the others show once, few, many or a class for expanded clones.

>.|TRBD1|TRBJ1-1|TRBV5-1|17
TGCGCCAGCAGCCCGGGTCCGCCCGGGACAGCGAACACTGAAGCTTTCTTT
CASSPGPPGTANTEAFF
>.|.|TRBJ1-5|TRBV27|13
TGTGCCAGCAGTTTTCAGTGGGGCAGGCCCCAGCATTTT
CASSFQWGRPQHF
>once|.|TRBJ1-2|TRBV3-1/TRBV3-2|13
TGTGCCAGCAGCGGCGACAGTAACTATGGCTACACCTTC
CASSGDSNYGYTF
>.|TRBD1|TRBJ1-2|TRBV6-2/TRBV6-3|13
TGTGCCAGCAGTTACGGGGACAGAGATGGCTACACCTTC
CASSYGDRDGYTF
>.|.|TRBJ2-1|TRBV9|14
TGTGCCAGCAGCGTCGGGGGTAGCGCCAATGAGCAGTTCTTC
CASSVGGSANEQFF
>.|.|TRBJ2-5|TRBV7-9|11
TGTGCCAGCAGCTCGACTGAGACCCAGTACTTC
CASSSTETQYF
>.|TRBD2|TRBJ2-7|TRBV5-1|16
TGCGCCAGCAGCACCCCGACTAGCGGGGGGGCCGAAGAGCAGTACTTC
CASSTPTSGGAEEQYF
>.|TRBD2|TRBJ2-3|TRBV11-2|15
TGTGCCAGCAGCTTAGGCCTAGCGGGAGTAGATACGCAGTATTTT
CASSLGLAGVDTQYF
>.|TRBD2|TRBJ2-3|TRBV28|15
TGTGCCAGCAGTAAGACTAGCGCCCGCACAGATACGCAGTATTTT
CASSKTSARTDTQYF
>.|.|TRBJ2-2|TRBV2|12
TGTGCCAGCAACAGGGACACCGGGGAGCTGTTTTTT
CASNRDTGELFF
>.|.|TRBJ2-7|TRBV21-1|18
TGTGCCAGCAGCAGCTCGGCCCTACCGCCCGGGACAGGGGACGAGCAGTACTTC
CASSSSALPPGTGDEQYF
>.|.|TRBJ1-3|TRBV25-1|14
TGTGCCAGCAGTGAAACAGGGTTCGGAAACACCATATATTTT
CASSETGFGNTIYF
>.|.|TRBJ2-1|TRBV19|16
TGTGCCAGTAGTGAAATCGGGACACGCTCCTACAATGAGCAGTTCTTC
CASSEIGTRSYNEQFF
>once|.|TRBJ2-7|TRBV23-1|15
TGCGCCAGCAGTCAATTATACGGGAACCCCTACGAGCAGTACTTC
CASSQLYGNPYEQYF
>.|TRBD1|TRBJ2-7|TRBV9|17
TGTGCCAGCACCCCAGCTTATAGTGAGACAGGGGCCTACGAGCAGTACTTC
CASTPAYSETGAYEQYF
>.|TRBD1|TRBJ1-5|TRBV29-1|13
TGCAGCGTTGGGACAGGGTCTGATGGGCCCCAGCATTTT
CSVGTGSDGPQHF
>.|.|TRBJ1-2|TRBV7-2|12
TGTGCCAGCAGCTTAGGACGGGATGGCTACACCTTC
CASSLGRDGYTF
>.|TRBD2|TRBJ2-2|TRBV4-2|16
TGTGCCAGCAGCCAAGATCTAGCGGGGGGGCCCGGGGAGCTGTTTTTT
CASSQDLAGGPGELFF
>.|.|TRBJ2-5|TRBV18|14
TGTGCCAGCTCCCAGACCCAGCGGAGAGAGACCCAGTACTTC
CASSQTQRRETQYF
>.|TRBD2|TRBJ2-7|TRBV2|15
TGTGCCAGCAGTACTACTAGCGGGAGCTCCTACGAGCAGTACTTC
CASSTTSGSSYEQYF
>.|.|TRBJ1-2|TRBV4-2|15
TGTGCCAGCAGCCAAGACCCGGGTGAAGTGAATGGCTACACCTTC
CASSQDPGEVNGYTF
>.|.|TRBJ2-3|TRBV3-1/TRBV3-2|15
TGTGCCAGCAGCCAAACCCTAGACCTCACAGATACGCAGTATTTT
CASSQTLDLTDTQYF
>.|.|TRBJ2-1|TRBV6-4|15
TGTGCCAGCAGTGAGACTGGGGCTGGGAGGAATGAGCAGTTCTTC
CASSETGAGRNEQFF
>.|.|TRBJ1-1|TRBV7-9|16
TGTGCCAGCAGCGGTGGGCCGACAGGCCTGAACACTGAAGCTTTCTTT
CASSGGPTGLNTEAFF
>few|.|TRBJ1-3|TRBV15|15
TGTGCCACCAGCAGAGATACAGGGTATAGAAACACCATATATTTT
CATSRDTGYRNTIYF
>once|TRBD1|TRBJ1-1|TRBV5-1|15
TGCGCCAGCAGCATGTGGACAGGGAGGAACACTGAAGCTTTCTTT
CASSMWTGRNTEAFF
>.|TRBD1|TRBJ1-3|TRBV28|14
TGTGCCAGCAGCCTACAGGGGGCTGGAAACACCATATATTTT
CASSLQGAGNTIYF
>.|TRBD1|TRBJ2-7|TRBV20-1|15
TGCAGTGCTAGTGGGTTAAGACAGGGGCCCTACGAGCAGTACTTC
CSASGLRQGPYEQYF
>.|.|TRBJ1-6|TRBV12-3/TRBV12-4|13
TGTGCCAGCAGTTTCGGCGAGGGGGATCCCCTCCACTTT
CASSFGEGDPLHF